This T cell receptor (beta chain) was recorded in a study of OX40 agonist ivuxolimab in advanced cancers. Findings of the study overall: CD8+ T cells showed, on average, more clonal expansion than CD4+ cells. Partly responding patients at 0.1-3.0 mg/kg showed some of the smallest clonal expansion. The investigators did not determine what antigen specificity the expanded peripheral T cells had. At doses 0.1 to 3.0 mg/kg, CD4+ and CD8+ clones expanded.

This clone occurred once. Its antigen is as yet unknown. TCRdb's copy holds only in-frame clones and misses some; the assay was immunoSEQ multiplex PCR. The sample lists some 99,000 clones; roughly 95% were seen once. This CDR3 is built from 16 residues. The germline V and J ends were trimmed by 4 bases and 0 bases, with 15 bases remaining between them. Germline CDR1 ENHRY, CDR2 SYGVKD. Sequenced here: CD4+ or CD8+ T cells sorted from blood, sampled in a trial of the OX40 agonist ivuxolimab. This clonotype was sampled from an adult with an advanced solid tumor such as melanoma, head and neck, liver or kidney cancer. The chain carries TRBV10-3 and TRBJ1-1; D call uncertain. The CDR3 is CAISVLQPDVNTEAFF. The CDR3 DNA sequence: TGTGCCATCAGTGTTCTACAGCCAGACGTGAACACTGAAGCTTTCTTT.